These 23 T cell receptor beta chains were all obtained from the same sample, sequenced in a study of blood T cell repertoires in COVID-19. The table came from immunoSEQ multiplex PCR; TCRdb's copy has only in-frame clones and leaves some out. The data show about 230,000 clones, approximately 83% seen once. Sequenced: peripheral blood. The source of these receptors is a woman between 45 and 65 years old with acute or convalescent COVID-19.

This clone was seen once. The chain couples TRBV19 to TRBJ1-1, with a weak D call TRBD1 (6 bases). V was clipped by 9 bases and J by 0 bases, with 17 bases between them. Germline V gene lookup returns CDR1 LNHDA and CDR2 SQIVND (reference sequence). CDR3 length equals 15 residues. This CDR3 reads CASRGQLLMNTEAFF. The CDR3 region has the DNA TGTGCCAGCCGCGGACAGCTTTTAATGAACACTGAAGCTTTCTTT.

The chain is built from TRBV18 and TRBJ1-2; D perhaps matches TRBD1 (6 bases). Between the trimmed V and J ends, which lost 1 base and 0 bases, there was a span of 21 bases. The CDR3 totals 19 residues. Germline V lookup: CDR1 KGHSH, CDR2 LQKENI. CDR3 sequence (DNA): TGTGCCAGCTCACCACTGGCCCCAGGGGCCGTCATATCTAACTATGGCTACACCTTC. Translated: CASSPLAPGAVISNYGYTF. Together with reference TRBV18 and TRBJ1-2, the CDR3 gives the full variable domain: NAGVMQNPRHLVRRRGQEARLRCSPMKGHSHVYWYRQLPEEGLKFMVYLQKENIIDESGMPKERFSAEFPKEGPSILRIQQVVRGDSAAYFCASSPLAPGAVISNYGYTFGSGTRLTVV.

V usage is TRBV5-1 and J usage is TRBJ2-3; 11 nucleotides match TRBD1. The CDR3 has 16 residues. Per the germline V gene, CDR1 is SGHRS and CDR2 is YFSETQ. With V trimmed by 2 bases and J by 2 bases, 4 bases remained unmatched. The CDR3 DNA reads as TGCGCCAGCAGCTTCGGACAGGGGGCAACCACAGATACGCAGTATTTT. Amino acids: CASSFGQGATTDTQYF.

The rearrangement links TRBV5-6 to TRBJ1-1; D is perhaps TRBD1 (5 bases). V was clipped by 1 base and J by 5 bases, with 12 bases between them. In germline, CDR1 is SGHDT, CDR2 YYEEEE. The CDR3 loop spans 14 amino acids. CDR3 in DNA: TGTGCCAGCAGCTTGTGGAGGGGTCGGACTGAAGCTTTCTTT. Translating gives CASSLWRGRTEAFF.

This clone was observed once. The chain employs TRBV5-8 and TRBJ2-1; 7 positions match TRBD2. CDR1 and CDR2 (germline): SGHTS, YDEGEE. V trimming: 3 bases; J trimming: 7 bases; junction bases outside the gene matches: 10. The CDR3 has 15 amino acids. Here the CDR3 DNA reads TGTGCCAGCAGCTCAGGAATGTTCGGGGGGAATGAGCAGTTCTTC. Its protein product is CASSSGMFGGNEQFF.

The rearrangement links TRBV2 to TRBJ1-5; 7 bases fit TRBD1. Looked up from germline, CDR1 is SNHLY and CDR2 is FYNNEI. The V and J ends lost 6 bases and 2 bases, in that order; junction bases with no gene match: 7. This CDR3 contains 15 residues. CDR3 nucleotide sequence: TGTGCCAGCAGCTTACAGGGGACGGGCAATCAGCCCCAGCATTTT. Amino acids: CASSLQGTGNQPQHF.

The gene calls are TRBV6-6 and TRBJ1-2; 9 nucleotides align to TRBD1. J was trimmed by 8 bases and V by 5 bases; bases with no gene match: 9. Germline values: CDR1 MNHNY, CDR2 SVGAGI (reference sequence). The CDR3 totals 14 residues. Here the CDR3 DNA reads TGTGCCAGCAGTACCCCCGGGACAGGGAAGGGCTACACCTTC. Its protein is CASSTPGTGKGYTF.

This clone showed up just once. The V call is TRBV5-1, the J call TRBJ2-5; D might be TRBD1 (5 bases). The CDR3 length is 13 residues. Trimming took off 4 bases at V and 3 bases at J, with 10 bases between the two ends. CDR1 and CDR2 (germline): SGHRS, YFSETQ. CDR3 loop: CASSLTGEETQYF. The CDR3 DNA follows: TGCGCCAGCAGCCTTACAGGTGAAGAGACCCAGTACTTC.

The J gene is TRBJ2-5, the V gene TRBV7-2, with D possibly TRBD1 on 5 matching bases. The CDR3 extends over 15 amino acids. Trimming left V 0 bases short and J 2 bases short, with 10 bases between. Per the germline V gene, CDR1 is SGHTA and CDR2 is FQGNSA. The DNA for the CDR3 is TGTGCCAGCAGCTTAGCAGCCAGGGTACAAGAGACCCAGTACTTC. It codes for CASSLAARVQETQYF.

V usage is TRBV28 and J usage is TRBJ2-3, with TRBD2 matching 9 bases. V lost 3 bases and J lost 4; bases outside the gene matches: 5. This CDR3 is built from 15 residues. Germline values: CDR1 MDHEN, CDR2 SYDVKM. Here the CDR3 reads CASSFLAGISDTQYF. CDR3 DNA: TGTGCCAGCAGTTTTCTAGCGGGGATCTCAGATACGCAGTATTTT.

The rearrangement joins TRBV6-5 to TRBJ1-1, with TRBD1 matching over 8 bases. Germline V lookup: CDR1 MNHEY, CDR2 SVGAGI. This CDR3 has 15 amino acids. The junction had 7 bases not matched to a gene; V was cut back by 3 bases and J by 4 bases. The CDR3 sequence: CASSYTGGVGTEAFF. In DNA form, the CDR3 reads TGTGCCAGCAGTTATACAGGGGGTGTAGGCACTGAAGCTTTCTTT.

This clone was seen a handful of times. This chain connects TRBV5-1 to TRBJ2-7; 7 bases are shared with TRBD1. CDR3 length: 14 residues. With 4 bases clipped from V and 2 bases from J, the junction kept 6 bases outside the gene matches. Germline CDR1 reads SGHRS; CDR2 reads YFSETQ. CDR3 coding DNA: TGCGCCAGCAGCCCCGGGACAGTCACCTACGAGCAGTACTTC. As protein: CASSPGTVTYEQYF.

The chain links TRBV7-9 to TRBJ1-2; tentatively, D is TRBD1 (6 bases). Germline V gene data show CDR1 as SEHNR and CDR2 as FQNEAQ (reference sequence). V dropped 4 bases and J dropped 2 bases, with 11 bases sitting between them. The CDR3 is 14 residues long. The CDR3 here is CASSSNTGNYGYTF. CDR3 coding DNA: TGTGCCAGCAGCTCAAATACAGGGAACTATGGCTACACCTTC.

The rearrangement joins TRBV4-1 to TRBJ1-4; a possible D gene is TRBD1 (5 bases). The CDR3 sequence is 14 residues long. Germline V gene sequence: CDR1 MGHRA, CDR2 YSYEKL. The V end lost 0 bases, the J end lost 7 bases, and 9 bases lay between the germline ends. CDR3 protein: CASSQEVDSEKLFF. For the CDR3, the DNA is TGCGCCAGCAGCCAAGAAGTTGACAGTGAAAAACTGTTTTTT.

The CDR3 nucleotides read TGTGCCAGCAGCCGGACAGGGGATGAAAAACTGTTTTTT. It codes for CASSRTGDEKLFF. The chain uses TRBV28 and TRBJ1-4, with 9 nucleotides matching TRBD1. The length of the CDR3 is 13 residues. The germline V gene has CDR1 MDHEN and CDR2 SYDVKM. After removal of 6 bases from V and 6 bases from J, the junction contained 2 bases not matched to a gene.

The chain employs TRBV30 and TRBJ2-6; tentative D call: TRBD2 (5 bases). Germline V gene lookup returns CDR1 GTSNPN and CDR2 SVGIG (reference sequence). The CDR3 covers 15 residues. V was shortened by 3 bases and J by 0 bases, with 9 bases between the two germline ends. CDR3 nucleotide sequence: TGTGCCTGGAGCCGTGCGGGCTCTGGGGCCAACGTCCTGACTTTC. Translating gives CAWSRAGSGANVLTF.

This CDR3 is CASSAWDRNYGYTF. DNA of the CDR3: TGCGCCAGCAGCGCGTGGGACAGAAACTATGGCTACACCTTC. J is TRBJ1-2 and V is TRBV5-1, with 7 bases lining up with TRBD1. The CDR3 is made up of 14 amino acids. The germline V gene encodes CDR1 SGHRS and CDR2 YFSETQ. The J segment lost 2 bases and the V segment lost 4 bases, leaving 5 bases of the junction unmatched.

The chain employs TRBV6-5 and TRBJ1-2; 9 nucleotides align to TRBD1. The CDR3 extends over 15 amino acids. The germline gives CDR1 MNHEY, CDR2 SVGAGI. V lost 6 bases and J lost 7; bases outside the gene matches: 12. CDR3 in DNA: TGTGCCAGCAGCACACCGGGACAGGGCCTAGGTGGCTACACCTTC. Its protein is CASSTPGQGLGGYTF.

V usage is TRBV27 and J usage is TRBJ2-7; possible D gene TRBD1, 5 bases. The CDR3 spans 17 residues. The V gene lost 6 bases and the J gene lost 1 base, with 22 bases spanning the gap. The germline V gene has CDR1 MNHEY and CDR2 SMNVEV (reference sequence). The CDR3 nucleotides are TGTGCCAGCAGACCCCCCGGACGGGTTGCAGGGTCCTACGAGCAGTACTTC. It specifies CASRPPGRVAGSYEQYF.

J is TRBJ2-5 and V is TRBV15; D might be TRBD1 (5 bases). CDR1 and CDR2 (germline): LNHNV, YYDKDF (reference sequence). The CDR3 has 14 amino acids. With 0 bases removed from V and 5 bases from J, the gap between germline ends came to 10 bases. DNA of the CDR3: TGTGCCACCAGCAGAGATTGGGGCGCGGAGACCCAGTACTTC. This translates into CATSRDWGAETQYF.

The chain has TRBV27 and TRBJ2-2; D might be TRBD2 (6 bases). Trimming shortened V by 5 bases and J by 5 bases, and 15 bases separated the two germline ends. The CDR3 has 15 residues. Germline V lookup: CDR1 MNHEY, CDR2 SMNVEV (reference sequence). As DNA, the CDR3 is TGTGCCAGCAGTAGTGGCGGGGATGCGACCGGGGAGCTGTTTTTT. It codes for CASSSGGDATGELFF.

This chain uses TRBV28 with TRBJ1-1; 7 bases fit TRBD1. V dropped 6 bases and J dropped 10; count of bases not matched to a gene: 11. Looked up from germline, CDR1 is MDHEN and CDR2 is SYDVKM. This CDR3 has 13 residues. The CDR3 nucleotides are TGTGCCAGCAGAATTGAGGACAGGCTCGTAGCTTTCTTT. Its translation: CASRIEDRLVAFF.

This chain connects TRBV28 to TRBJ1-3; maybe TRBD1 (6 bases). The ends were cut back, 6 bases at V and 0 bases at J, with 21 bases in the middle. The CDR3 covers 18 residues. From germline, CDR1 is MDHEN and CDR2 SYDVKM. The CDR3 loop reads CASRGRQVPGGSGNTIYF. The DNA for the CDR3 is TGTGCCAGCAGGGGTCGACAGGTCCCAGGCGGCTCTGGAAACACCATATATTTT.